Each of the 21 T cell receptor beta chains below was sequenced from the same sample in a study of blood T cell repertoires in COVID-19. Clones were read by immunoSEQ multiplex PCR, and TCRdb kept only the in-frame ones, dropping some. The sample holds about 190,000 clones; about 88% are singletons and the top ten take 6.2%. The sequenced sample was peripheral blood. Receptors originate from a middle-aged woman who had recovered from COVID-19.

This rearrangement joins TRBV5-8 to TRBJ2-5, with D perhaps TRBD2 (6 bases). The CDR3 consists of 16 residues. Per the germline V gene, CDR1 is SGHTS and CDR2 is YDEGEE. V lost 1 base and J lost 5, with 18 bases in between. CDR3 DNA sequence: TGTGCCAGCAGCTTGTCGACGTCCTCTGGAGGGGAGACCCAGTACTTC. Its translation is CASSLSTSSGGETQYF.

The V gene is TRBV29-1, the J gene TRBJ2-3; TRBD1 matches 7 bases. This CDR3 region has 15 residues. CDR1 and CDR2 (germline): SQVTM, ANQGSEA. Trimming at V came to 7 bases and at J to 0 bases, leaving 10 bases not matched to a gene. The CDR3 region is CSARQGATSTDTQYF. The CDR3 DNA follows: TGCAGCGCGCGACAGGGCGCCACTAGCACAGATACGCAGTATTTT.

The chain uses TRBV19 and TRBJ1-5; no reliable D call. V lost 5 bases and J lost 0, with 11 bases in between. Germline lookup yields CDR1 LNHDA and CDR2 SQIVND (reference sequence). The CDR3 is made up of 15 amino acids. Here the CDR3 DNA reads TGTGCCAGTAGTGATCGGTTCCTTAGCAATCAGCCCCAGCATTTT. It translates to CASSDRFLSNQPQHF.

This chain uses TRBV6-4 with TRBJ1-1; no firm D call. The germline V and J ends were trimmed by 3 bases and 1 base, with 6 bases remaining between them. Germline V CDR1 and CDR2: MRHNA, SNTAGT. The CDR3 is 13 residues long. CDR3 sequence reads: CASSETQNTEAFF. CDR3 DNA sequence: TGTGCCAGCAGTGAGACACAGAACACTGAAGCTTTCTTT.

The gene calls are TRBV20-1 and TRBJ2-1, with 10 positions matching TRBD2. Per germline, CDR1 DFQATT and CDR2 SNEGSKA (reference sequence). CDR3 length: 14 amino acids. Trimming cost V 6 bases and J 7 bases; bases outside gene matches: 9. The CDR3 here is CSASPGLATNEQFF. The CDR3 region has the DNA TGCAGTGCCAGTCCGGGACTAGCGACTAATGAGCAGTTCTTC.

This clone was seen a handful of times. The rearrangement joins TRBV7-9 to TRBJ2-1; 7 nucleotides agree with TRBD2. J was trimmed by 9 bases and V by 7 bases; bases with no gene match: 15. The CDR3 contains 15 residues. Germline CDR1 is SEHNR and CDR2 is FQNEAQ (reference sequence). Written as DNA, the CDR3 is TGTGCCAGCACGTTAACCGGGACTAATTCGCCTGAGCAGTTCTTC. It specifies CASTLTGTNSPEQFF.

The chain links TRBV7-9 to TRBJ2-1, with 8 bases lining up with TRBD1. Germline CDR1 is SEHNR and CDR2 is FQNEAQ (reference sequence). V trimming: 5 bases; J trimming: 4 bases; junction bases outside the gene matches: 7. CDR3 length: 15 residues. The CDR3 DNA sequence: TGTGCCAGCAGCGTCTCCGGGACAGGTTACAATGAGCAGTTCTTC. Its protein product is CASSVSGTGYNEQFF.

Here the CDR3 reads CATSDSLSGNTGELFF. The CDR3 DNA reads TGTGCCACCAGTGATTCGTTGAGCGGGAACACCGGGGAGCTGTTTTTT. The chain is built from TRBV24-1 and TRBJ2-2; a weak D match, TRBD2 (5 bases). Germline CDR1 reads KGHDR; CDR2 reads SFDVKD. The CDR3 is made up of 16 amino acids. V gave up 2 bases and J gave up 1 base, with 10 bases separating them.

V is TRBV29-1 and J is TRBJ2-1; 10 bases are shared with TRBD2. Germline assignment: CDR1 SQVTM and CDR2 ANQGSEA. The CDR3 spans 14 residues. V lost 4 bases to trimming and J lost 3 bases; unmatched junction nucleotides: 3. CDR3 sequence (DNA): TGCAGCGTTGGGACTAGCGGAAGCTACAATGAGCAGTTCTTC. It translates to CSVGTSGSYNEQFF.

In DNA form, the CDR3 reads TGCGCCAGCAGCCAAGTGTTAACTAGCGGGTTGCACGAGCAGTACTTC. Translation gives CASSQVLTSGLHEQYF. The chain couples TRBV4-3 to TRBJ2-7, with TRBD2 matching 9 bases. This CDR3 spans 16 amino acids. The ends lost 1 base at V and 5 bases at J; junction bases unmatched: 9. From germline, CDR1 is LGHNA and CDR2 YSLEER.

The sample holds a few counts of this clone. The rearrangement uses TRBV7-9 and TRBJ2-3; 8 bases line up with TRBD2. Unmatched junction bases numbered 6, after V lost 8 bases and J lost 2 bases. Germline V gene sequence: CDR1 SEHNR, CDR2 FQNEAQ (reference sequence). This CDR3 contains 14 residues. This CDR3 is CASREGPYTDTQYF. In DNA form, the CDR3 reads TGTGCCAGCCGGGAGGGACCTTACACAGATACGCAGTATTTT.

The genes are TRBV5-5 and TRBJ1-5, with 8 bases aligning to TRBD1. The CDR3 is 15 amino acids. J gave up 7 bases and V 4 bases, and 10 bases lay outside the gene matches. Germline V gives CDR1 SGHKS, CDR2 YYEKEE (reference sequence). CDR3 nucleotide sequence: TGTGCCAGCAGCGGACCGGGACAGGTTACGCAGCCCCAGCATTTT. Amino acid sequence: CASSGPGQVTQPQHF.

The chain employs TRBV4-3 and TRBJ1-3, with a weak D call TRBD1 (6 bases). The CDR3 has 17 residues. The ends were cut back, 5 bases at V and 0 bases at J, with 17 bases in the middle. Germline loops: CDR1 LGHNA, CDR2 YSLEER. The DNA of the CDR3 is TGCGCCAGCAGCGCTGGGCGGGGGCGAAGCTCTGGAAACACCATATATTTT. Its translation is CASSAGRGRSSGNTIYF.

The V and J genes are TRBV7-9 and TRBJ1-2, with D possibly TRBD1 on 5 matching bases. The V and J ends lost 5 bases and 8 bases respectively, with 15 bases between them. In germline, CDR1 is SEHNR, CDR2 FQNEAQ (reference sequence). The CDR3 is 13 amino acids. For the CDR3, the DNA is TGTGCCAGCAGCCAAATTGGGGCTGGAGGCTACACCTTC. This codes for CASSQIGAGGYTF.

The V gene is TRBV5-1, the J gene TRBJ2-1; 13 positions agree with TRBD2. Unmatched junction bases numbered 0, after V lost 0 bases and J lost 6 bases. Germline assignment: CDR1 SGHRS and CDR2 YFSETQ. The CDR3 spans 15 residues. The CDR3, as DNA: TGCGCCAGCAGCTTGGGGACTAGCGGGAGCAATGAGCAGTTCTTC. Its translation: CASSLGTSGSNEQFF.

This rearrangement joins TRBV30 to TRBJ2-5; possible D gene TRBD2, 5 bases. Trimming pared 2 bases from V and 5 bases from J, leaving 12 bases between. CDR3 length: 13 residues. Looked up from germline, CDR1 is GTSNPN and CDR2 is SVGIG (reference sequence). The CDR3 nucleotides are TGTGCCTGGAGTAGCCTAGCCGGGGAGACCCAGTACTTC. Its protein product is CAWSSLAGETQYF. The complete variable domain, with remaining parts taken from reference TRBV30 and TRBJ2-5, reads SQTIHQWPATLVQPVGSPLSLECTVEGTSNPNLYWYRQAAGRGLQLLFYSVGIGQISSEVPQNLSASRPQDRQFILSSKKLLLSDSGFYLCAWSSLAGETQYFGPGTRLLVL.

In its sample, this clone was seen once. The chain couples TRBV19 to TRBJ1-4; no reliable D call. Germline CDR1 reads LNHDA; CDR2 reads SQIVND (reference sequence). The CDR3 runs 13 residues. V was trimmed by 3 bases and J by 5 bases, leaving 7 bases between them. In nucleotides, the CDR3 is TGTGCCAGTAGTATTACGGGGAATGAAAAACTGTTTTTT. This translates into CASSITGNEKLFF.

The chain has TRBV7-2 and TRBJ1-2; TRBD1 matches at 7 bases. Germline trimming cut 5 bases from V and 5 bases from J; bases unmatched to any gene: 8. The germline CDR1 and CDR2 sequences are SGHTA and FQGNSA. The CDR3 runs to 14 residues. The CDR3 sequence: CASSPQAGGYGYTF. CDR3 coding DNA: TGTGCCAGCAGCCCCCAGGCAGGGGGTTATGGCTACACCTTC.

The rearrangement uses TRBV3-1 (or the pseudogene TRBV3-2) and TRBJ1-3, with 7 bases fitting TRBD1. Unmatched junction bases numbered 9, after V lost 6 bases and J lost 4 bases. The CDR3 has 15 residues. Germline CDR1 reads LGHDT; CDR2 reads YNNKEL (reference sequence). The CDR3 loop is CASSHDRVIGNTIYF. In nucleotides, the CDR3 is TGTGCCAGCAGTCATGACAGGGTTATAGGAAACACCATATATTTT.

The rearrangement links TRBV20-1 to TRBJ2-7; D is ambiguous. V gave up 3 bases and J gave up 4 bases, with 7 bases separating them. This CDR3 contains 11 residues. Germline assignment: CDR1 DFQATT and CDR2 SNEGSKA (reference sequence). The DNA of the CDR3 is TGCAGTGCTAGTAACAGTTACGAGCAGTACTTC. Translated: CSASNSYEQYF.

This clone was observed a single time. At the DNA level, this CDR3 is encoded by other sequences in the same sample as well. V is TRBV11-3 and J is TRBJ2-2, with D possibly being TRBD2 (6 bases). This CDR3 has 15 amino acids. Trimming left V 0 bases short and J 1 base short, with 6 bases between. Germline CDR1 reads SGHNT; CDR2 reads YENEEA. CDR3 loop: CASSLDGGNTGELFF. The CDR3, as DNA: TGTGCCAGCAGCTTAGACGGGGGGAACACCGGGGAGCTGTTTTTT.